This TCR beta chain appears in the sequencing data of a study of shared clonotypes between healthy human individuals. In the study overall: CD4 naive and memory got three plates each, CD8 naive two, CD8 memory one. Study-wide points: Clonotype sharing among the donors was expected to vary with sequencing depth.

This was a deep-level run. The sorted-subset replicate PCRs were given around 0.2 ug DNA, which is 27,000 or so T cell genomes. Method: immunoSEQ multiplex PCR; TCRdb's copy keeps in-frame clones and lacks some. Among about 680,000 clones listed, 90% to 95% were seen once. In germline, CDR1 is GTSNPN, CDR2 SVGIG (reference sequence). The CDR3 has 13 residues. The germline V and J ends were trimmed by 0 bases and 4 bases, with 8 bases remaining between them. CD45RO-negative CD8 cells positively selected for CCR7 made up the naive population, which excluded terminally differentiated effector memory CD45RA+ cells. This clone was found once. Its antigen is not identified.

The sequence was obtained from a man aged 25 to 40 in good health. This rearrangement joins TRBV30 to TRBJ2-3; weak D call: TRBD1 (5 bases). Sequenced: naive CD8+ T cells sorted from blood. The CDR3 nucleotides read TGTGCCTGGAGTGTCGCAGGGCCAGATACGCAGTATTTT. The encoded protein is CAWSVAGPDTQYF.